Shown below are 14 T cell receptor beta chains from a single sample sequenced in a study of blood T cells in healthy people across ages. A second roughly 6 to 11 cycle PCR used barcoded and J-beta primers. From the 5' RACE reads, TCRdb called clonotypes with MiXCR, one entry per CDR3 protein. This sample has over 700,000 distinct CDR3 sequences; about 25% occur once, and the top ten carry 9.4%. These data are also associated with another study on T cells of mothers and their children.

The sample consisted of blood. These receptors were collected from a boy younger than 18 in good health.

The V and J genes are TRBV10-3 and TRBJ2-6; D perhaps matches TRBD2 (6 bases). This CDR3 has 19 amino acids. Between the trimmed V and J ends, which lost 3 bases and 6 bases, there was a span of 24 bases. Germline V lookup: CDR1 ENHRY, CDR2 SYGVKD. The CDR3 is CAISEGGAHRNPLANVLTF. For the CDR3, the DNA is TGTGCCATCAGTGAAGGAGGGGCCCATCGTAACCCTTTGGCCAACGTCCTGACTTTC.

The chain recombines TRBV7-2 with TRBJ2-1; no reliable D call. V lost 1 base to trimming and J lost 6 bases, with 10 bases between them. This CDR3 has 14 residues. Per germline, CDR1 SGHTA and CDR2 FQGNSA. CDR3 bases: TGTGCCAGCAGCTTAGTTGGCGACCGCAATGAGCAGTTCTTC. Amino acid sequence: CASSLVGDRNEQFF.

This clonotype was seen repeatedly, ten times or more. The gene calls are TRBV6-1 and TRBJ2-7, with 7 bases identical to TRBD1. The end of the DNA is better explained by TRBJ2-1, so the J call may be wrong. Germline V gene sequence: CDR1 MNHNS, CDR2 SASEGT. The CDR3 length is 12 residues. The CDR3 DNA is TGTGCCAGCAATAACAGGGGCAATGAGCAGTTCTTC. Amino acid sequence: CASNNRGNEQFF.

This sequence joins TRBV24-1 and TRBJ2-5, with D perhaps TRBD2 (6 bases). Trimming left V 0 bases short and J 2 bases short, with 18 bases between. The CDR3 length is 18 residues. Germline CDR1 is KGHDR and CDR2 is SFDVKD. The CDR3 loop is CATSDLRESGTPQETQYF. CDR3 DNA: TGTGCCACCAGTGATTTGCGGGAGTCAGGTACCCCTCAAGAGACCCAGTACTTC.

This clonotype was picked up a small number of times. V is TRBV5-1 and J is TRBJ2-1; D might be TRBD2 (5 bases). The germline CDR1 and CDR2 sequences are SGHRS and YFSETQ. The CDR3 consists of 13 residues. V shed 2 bases and J shed 5 bases, with 8 bases lying between them. CDR3 coding DNA: TGCGCCAGCAGCTTCAGGACTCACAATGAGCAGTTCTTC. Its translation is CASSFRTHNEQFF. Full variable domain (outside the CDR3, taken from reference TRBV5-1 and TRBJ2-1): KAGVTQTPRYLIKTRGQQVTLSCSPISGHRSVSWYQQTPGQGLQFLFEYFSETQRNKGNFPGRFSGRQFSNSRSEMNVSTLELGDSALYLCASSFRTHNEQFFGPGTRLTVL.

The table lists this clonotype with a few counts. The gene calls are TRBV4-2 and TRBJ2-2, with 12 bases that match TRBD2. Germline V gene data show CDR1 as LGHNA and CDR2 as YNFKEQ. The J segment lost 7 bases and the V segment lost 0 bases, leaving 9 bases of the junction unmatched. The CDR3 has 18 residues. Here the CDR3 reads CASSQDGGGTSGHGELFF. CDR3 bases: TGTGCCAGCAGCCAAGACGGGGGCGGGACTAGCGGGCACGGGGAGCTGTTTTTT.

This clonotype appeared a few times. The J gene is TRBJ2-5, the V gene TRBV10-3; D is possibly TRBD1 (6 bases). V shed 6 bases and J shed 5 bases, with 10 bases lying between them. This CDR3 has 12 residues. The germline CDR1 and CDR2 sequences are ENHRY and SYGVKD. CDR3 bases: TGTGCCATCAGGACAGGCGGGGAGACCCAGTACTTC. This gives the protein CAIRTGGETQYF.

The chain is built from TRBV11-2 and TRBJ2-7; the match to TRBD1 covers 8 bases. The CDR3 length is 19 residues. J was trimmed by 1 base and V by 2 bases; bases with no gene match: 16. The V gene's germline CDR1 is SGHAT and CDR2 FQNNGV. CDR3 in DNA: TGTGCCAGCAGCTTAATCCCCACCCATAAGACAGGGGTTTCCTACGAGCAGTACTTC. This translates into CASSLIPTHKTGVSYEQYF.

CDR3 nucleotide sequence: TGCAGTGCTCCTCTTGGACGGGCGAACACTGAAGCTTTCTTT. Residues: CSAPLGRANTEAFF. V and J are TRBV20-1 and TRBJ1-1; D is uncertain. The germline CDR1 and CDR2 sequences are DFQATT and SNEGSKA (reference sequence). This CDR3 has 14 residues. With 5 bases removed from V and 1 base from J, the gap between germline ends came to 14 bases.

This clonotype was seen a few times. This chain uses TRBV28 with TRBJ2-2; 11 positions match TRBD1. Germline values: CDR1 MDHEN, CDR2 SYDVKM. V was clipped by 5 bases and J by 5 bases; unmatched bases: 13. CDR3 length: 18 amino acids. The CDR3 loop reads CASSLDSTGTGGTGELFF. The CDR3 DNA reads as TGTGCCAGCAGTCTCGATTCAACCGGGACAGGGGGTACCGGGGAGCTGTTTTTT.

The V gene is TRBV6-6, the J gene TRBJ2-5; D not resolved. CDR3 size: 12 residues. Trimming took 2 bases from V and 11 from J, leaving 12 bases between them. Looked up from germline, CDR1 is MNHNY and CDR2 is SVGAGI (reference sequence). CDR3 loop: CASSYEWLEQYF. CDR3 nucleotide sequence: TGTGCCAGCAGTTACGAGTGGCTGGAGCAGTACTTC.

The CDR3 sequence: CASSLSPIAWLDTEAFF. The CDR3 DNA is TGTGCCAGCAGTTTATCGCCTATTGCATGGTTGGACACTGAAGCTTTCTTT. The chain links TRBV27 to TRBJ1-1, with D uncertain. The germline V gene has CDR1 MNHEY and CDR2 SMNVEV (reference sequence). The CDR3 loop spans 17 amino acids. The V end lost 0 bases, the J end lost 3 bases, and 17 bases lay between the germline ends.

The chain couples TRBV28 to TRBJ2-7, with D perhaps TRBD2 (6 bases). Germline V lookup: CDR1 MDHEN, CDR2 SYDVKM. The CDR3 totals 16 residues. Trimming took 2 bases from V and 0 from J, leaving 14 bases between them. Here the CDR3 reads CASSLVGLVSSYEQYF. The CDR3 nucleotides are TGTGCCAGCAGTTTAGTGGGACTTGTGAGCTCCTACGAGCAGTACTTC.

The chain employs TRBV7-6 and TRBJ2-5; TRBD1 matches 9 bases. The DNA end favors TRBJ2-1, so the J call may be wrong. There are 14 residues in the CDR3. Germline CDR1 and CDR2: SGHVS and FNYEAQ. In DNA form, the CDR3 reads TGTGCCAGCAGCCAAAACAGGGGGCCCTATGAGCAGTTCTTC. Amino acids: CASSQNRGPYEQFF.